Below are 17 T cell receptor beta chains sequenced from a single sample in a study of blood T cell repertoires in COVID-19. Sequencing used immunoSEQ multiplex PCR; TCRdb keeps in-frame clones, though not all of them. The sample carries roughly 150,000 clones, 82% recorded once. Sample: peripheral blood. These TCRs come from a woman aged 80 or older with acute or convalescent COVID-19.

Comment on this clone: An end of the junction does not agree with germline; a read error may underlie this. The rearrangement joins TRBV6-6 to TRBJ1-2, with 7 bases matching TRBD1. From germline, CDR1 is MNHNY and CDR2 SVGAGI (reference sequence). This CDR3 comprises 12 residues. The CDR3 protein is CASSPGTEFSQF. The CDR3 DNA reads as TGTGCCAGCAGCCCCGGGACAGAGTTTTCCCAATTC.

The chain uses TRBV28 and TRBJ1-2, with no clear D. Trimming removed 3 bases from V and 4 bases from J, with 21 bases in between. The CDR3 extends over 17 amino acids. CDR1 and CDR2 (germline): MDHEN, SYDVKM. Written as DNA, the CDR3 is TGTGCCAGCAGTTTTATGCTGTGGGCAGAGAAACCCTATGGCTACACCTTC. Translated, it gives CASSFMLWAEKPYGYTF.

The chain employs TRBV2 and TRBJ2-1, with D perhaps TRBD1 (7 bases). The CDR3 loop spans 17 amino acids. Germline V gives CDR1 SNHLY, CDR2 FYNNEI. V was shortened by 4 bases and J by 0 bases, with 16 bases between the two germline ends. CDR3 bases: TGTGCCAGCAGTGTGTTCAGGGGGGCGAGCTCCTACAATGAGCAGTTCTTC. It specifies CASSVFRGASSYNEQFF.

This sequence joins TRBV6-2 or TRBV6-3 and TRBJ2-5; a possible D gene is TRBD2 (7 bases). The CDR3 consists of 18 residues. V gave up 2 bases and J gave up 5 bases, with 24 bases separating them. Germline lookup yields CDR1 MNHEY and CDR2 SVGEGT. The CDR3 region is CASSYVLGGGRRTETQYF. The CDR3 DNA follows: TGTGCCAGCAGTTACGTCCTGGGGGGCGGGAGAAGGACGGAGACCCAGTACTTC.

The gene calls are TRBV4-2 and TRBJ1-1; 7 positions match TRBD1. J was trimmed by 0 bases and V by 4 bases; bases with no gene match: 11. The CDR3 extends over 17 amino acids. CDR1 and CDR2 from the germline V gene are LGHNA and YNFKEQ. CDR3 sequence (DNA): TGTGCCAGCAGCCCACGACCTCCGGGACAGCTGAACACTGAAGCTTTCTTT. As protein: CASSPRPPGQLNTEAFF.

The V call is TRBV6-5, the J call TRBJ2-5; 9 positions match TRBD1. Germline CDR1 is MNHEY and CDR2 is SVGAGI. The CDR3 extends over 13 amino acids. With 6 bases clipped from V and 5 bases from J, the junction kept 4 bases outside the gene matches. The chain's CDR3 is CASRDRGQETQYF. CDR3 coding DNA: TGTGCCAGCAGGGACAGGGGCCAGGAGACCCAGTACTTC.

V is TRBV11-2 and J is TRBJ1-4; 8 bases fit TRBD1. The CDR3 spans 14 residues. V gave up 2 bases and J gave up 8 bases; unmatched junction bases: 4. Germline CDR1 and CDR2: SGHAT and FQNNGV. Written as DNA, the CDR3 is TGTGCCAGCAGCTTAACAGGGGGTGGAGAAAAACTGTTTTTT. Its translation: CASSLTGGGEKLFF.

This clone was observed a few times. This chain uses TRBV19 with TRBJ2-4, with D tentatively TRBD1 (5 bases). The CDR3 length is 17 residues. V shed 5 bases and J shed 3 bases, with 20 bases lying between them. Germline V gives CDR1 LNHDA, CDR2 SQIVND (reference sequence). This CDR3 reads CASSLGLGRRGKNIQYF. The CDR3 region has the DNA TGTGCCAGTAGTTTAGGGCTGGGGCGGCGAGGCAAAAACATTCAGTACTTC.

V usage is TRBV2 and J usage is TRBJ2-3; D may be TRBD1 (6 bases). This CDR3 region has 14 residues. CDR1 and CDR2 (germline): SNHLY, FYNNEI. Trimming left V 6 bases short and J 0 bases short, with 10 bases between. CDR3 region: CASSQTGSTDTQYF. The CDR3 region has the DNA TGTGCCAGCAGCCAAACAGGGAGCACAGATACGCAGTATTTT.

The chain couples TRBV30 to TRBJ1-6, with 8 bases identical to TRBD1. The CDR3 covers 14 residues. Trimming removed 4 bases from V and 13 bases from J; junction bases left unmatched: 12. CDR1 GTSNPN and CDR2 SVGIG come from the germline V gene (reference sequence). CDR3: CAWKTDRGGGPLHF. The CDR3 coding sequence is TGTGCCTGGAAAACCGACAGGGGTGGGGGGCCCCTCCACTTT.

V and J are TRBV9 and TRBJ2-1, with a possible D match to TRBD2 (5 bases). The V end was cut by 2 bases, the J end by 7 bases, with 13 bases between. The CDR3 runs 14 residues. Germline CDR1 is SGDLS and CDR2 is YYNGEE. This chain's CDR3 is CASSVNVGVNEQFF. As DNA, the CDR3 is TGTGCCAGCAGCGTTAACGTGGGAGTTAATGAGCAGTTCTTC. Drawing the rest from reference TRBV9 and TRBJ2-1, the complete variable domain is DSGVTQTPKHLITATGQRVTLRCSPRSGDLSVYWYQQSLDQGLQFLIQYYNGEERAKGNILERFSAQQFPDLHSELNLSSLELGDSALYFCASSVNVGVNEQFFGPGTRLTVL.

The V call is TRBV7-2, the J call TRBJ2-5; TRBD2 is a possible D gene (5 bases). CDR1 and CDR2 from the germline V gene are SGHTA and FQGNSA. The CDR3 runs 15 residues. Trimming stripped 1 base from V and 1 base from J, with 10 bases between. The CDR3: CASSLVRGVQETQYF. DNA of the CDR3: TGTGCCAGCAGCTTAGTTCGGGGAGTCCAAGAGACCCAGTACTTC.

The J gene is TRBJ2-7, the V gene TRBV28; D is possibly TRBD1 (6 bases). Between the trimmed V and J ends, which lost 1 base and 3 bases, there was a span of 13 bases. This CDR3 is built from 15 residues. Germline lookup yields CDR1 MDHEN and CDR2 SYDVKM. The CDR3: CASSLLGTNGYEQYF. In DNA form, the CDR3 reads TGTGCCAGCAGTTTATTAGGGACAAACGGCTACGAGCAGTACTTC.

The gene calls are TRBV5-8 and TRBJ2-3; a possible D gene is TRBD1 (6 bases). Germline loops: CDR1 SGHTS, CDR2 YDEGEE. The CDR3 is 13 residues long. Trimming removed 1 base from V and 4 bases from J, with 7 bases in between. The CDR3 loop is CASSLSGADTQYF. The CDR3 nucleotides read TGTGCCAGCAGCTTGTCAGGGGCAGATACGCAGTATTTT.

The chain employs TRBV10-3 and TRBJ2-3, with 10 bases fitting TRBD2. With V trimmed by 6 bases and J by 5 bases, 8 bases remained unmatched. The CDR3 extends over 15 amino acids. Germline V CDR1 and CDR2: ENHRY, SYGVKD. CDR3 sequence reads: CAIRESGGVGDTQYF. DNA for the CDR3: TGTGCCATCAGGGAAAGCGGGGGGGTGGGAGATACGCAGTATTTT.

This clone was found a few times. The chain uses TRBV15 and TRBJ2-2, with D possibly being TRBD1 (6 bases). The CDR3 runs to 18 residues. V was trimmed by 3 bases and J by 1 base, leaving 18 bases between them. The germline V gene encodes CDR1 LNHNV and CDR2 YYDKDF (reference sequence). The CDR3, as DNA: TGTGCCACCAGCAGCCGCGTATTTACAGGGTTGAACACCGGGGAGCTGTTTTTT. Translated: CATSSRVFTGLNTGELFF.

Remarks on this clone: Other DNA sequences in this specimen translate into the identical CDR3. This chain links TRBV5-1 with TRBJ1-6; D gene uncertain. The V end was cut by 0 bases, the J end by 8 bases, with 6 bases between. CDR1 and CDR2 from the germline V gene are SGHRS and YFSETQ. CDR3 length equals 13 residues. This chain's CDR3 is CASSLAGYSPLHF. The DNA of the CDR3 is TGCGCCAGCAGCTTGGCGGGGTATTCACCCCTCCACTTT.